The 27 T cell receptor beta chains presented below share a single source sample, sequenced in a study of blood T cell repertoires in COVID-19. The method was immunoSEQ multiplex PCR; TCRdb's version includes in-frame clones alone and lacks a portion of them. The table shows about 180,000 clones, with 85% occurring only once. Input material: PBMCs or T cells enriched from blood (not recorded which). Receptors originate from a man aged 40-49 years who had recovered from COVID-19.

This CDR3 reads CASSRTGEVYGYTF. CDR3 in DNA: TGTGCCAGCAGCCGGACAGGGGAGGTCTATGGCTACACCTTC. The V call is TRBV6-5, the J call TRBJ1-2; 9 nucleotides agree with TRBD1. J lost 4 bases, V lost 6 bases, and 6 bases had no gene match. This CDR3 is built from 14 residues. CDR1 and CDR2 from the germline V gene are MNHEY and SVGAGI.

This chain connects TRBV10-3 to TRBJ1-5; D is unresolved. The CDR3 has 13 residues. The germline V and J ends were trimmed by 3 bases and 0 bases, with 3 bases remaining between them. In germline, CDR1 is ENHRY, CDR2 SYGVKD. CDR3 region: CAISDNSNQPQHF. CDR3 DNA: TGTGCCATCAGTGACAATAGCAATCAGCCCCAGCATTTT.

This sequence joins TRBV12-3 or TRBV12-4 and TRBJ2-7, with no clear D. CDR3 length: 13 amino acids. V was cut by 2 bases and J by 7 bases, with 12 bases left in between. This chain's CDR3 is CASSLWKMREQYF. In nucleotides, the CDR3 is TGTGCCAGCAGTTTATGGAAGATGAGGGAGCAGTACTTC.

The rearrangement joins TRBV3-1 (or the pseudogene TRBV3-2) to TRBJ1-5; a weak D match, TRBD1 (6 bases). Germline CDR1 LGHDT, CDR2 YNNKEL (reference sequence). With 6 bases removed from V and 5 bases from J, the gap between germline ends came to 14 bases. This CDR3 spans 14 amino acids. The CDR3 DNA sequence: TGTGCCAGCAGTCTGGGAGGGGGTTATCAGCCCCAGCATTTT. This encodes CASSLGGGYQPQHF.

The CDR3 nucleotides are TGTGCCAGCAGTCTAGGACAGTCCGCCTACGAGCAGTACTTC. Residues: CASSLGQSAYEQYF. The V call is TRBV27, the J call TRBJ2-7, with D possibly being TRBD1 (6 bases). Trimming took 5 bases from V and 2 from J, leaving 13 bases between them. This CDR3 region has 14 residues. Looked up from germline, CDR1 is MNHEY and CDR2 is SMNVEV (reference sequence).

This chain joins TRBV28 and TRBJ2-1; 11 nucleotides agree with TRBD2. The J segment lost 1 base and the V segment lost 7 bases, leaving 15 bases of the junction unmatched. Germline V gene sequence: CDR1 MDHEN, CDR2 SYDVKM. This CDR3 comprises 19 residues. For the CDR3, the DNA is TGTGCCAGCACCACATTGACTAGCGGGATTCGTGGGTCCTACAATGAGCAGTTCTTC. Translating gives CASTTLTSGIRGSYNEQFF.

A few counts support this clone. The chain uses TRBV5-6 and TRBJ1-5; D ambiguous. In germline, CDR1 is SGHDT, CDR2 YYEEEE. The CDR3 consists of 12 residues. Trimming took off 2 bases at V and 5 bases at J, with 5 bases between the two ends. The CDR3 DNA sequence: TGTGCCAGCAGCTTTGAGGATCAGCCCCAGCATTTT. Translating it yields CASSFEDQPQHF. The whole variable domain, remainder taken from reference TRBV5-6 and TRBJ1-5, is DAGVTQSPTHLIKTRGQQVTLRCSPKSGHDTVSWYQQALGQGPQFIFQYYEEEERQRGNFPDRFSGHQFPNYSSELNVNALLLGDSALYLCASSFEDQPQHFGDGTRLSIL.

The V gene is TRBV13, the J gene TRBJ1-3; TRBD1 matches at 8 bases. The germline V gene encodes CDR1 PRHDT and CDR2 FYEKMQ (reference sequence). This CDR3 region has 16 residues. Losses at the gene ends were 6 bases for V and 5 bases for J; bases not matched to a gene: 12. The CDR3, as DNA: TGTGCCAGCAGTCTAACCCGGGGGACAGGACGAAACACCATATATTTT. It specifies CASSLTRGTGRNTIYF.

Regarding this clone: Other DNA sequences in this specimen translate into the identical CDR3. The gene calls are TRBV28 and TRBJ1-4, with D perhaps matching TRBD1 (6 bases). The CDR3 sequence is 15 residues long. Germline V lookup: CDR1 MDHEN, CDR2 SYDVKM. Trimming took 2 bases from V and 1 from J, leaving 8 bases between them. CDR3 in DNA: TGTGCCAGCAGTTTAGGGGGCCTAACTAATGAAAAACTGTTTTTT. Translation gives CASSLGGLTNEKLFF.

This chain uses TRBV12-5 with TRBJ2-1, with TRBD1 matching over 9 bases. The CDR3 extends over 13 amino acids. CDR1 LGHNT and CDR2 FRNRAP come from the germline V gene. J lost 8 bases, V lost 3 bases, and 2 bases had no gene match. Written as DNA, the CDR3 is TGTGCTAGTGGTTTTGGGGACAGGGATGAGCAGTTCTTC. Protein: CASGFGDRDEQFF.

This clone has a handful of counts. The chain is built from TRBV12-3 or TRBV12-4 and TRBJ1-2; D gene ambiguous. V was pared by 6 bases and J by 3 bases, with 11 bases between. The CDR3 loop spans 13 amino acids. CDR3 residues: CASSTGRDYGYTF. CDR3 in DNA: TGTGCCAGCAGCACGGGGAGGGACTATGGCTACACCTTC.

The chain combines TRBV15 with TRBJ2-1; 10 nucleotides match TRBD2. Germline trimming cut 0 bases from V and 6 bases from J; bases unmatched to any gene: 5. The germline V gene has CDR1 LNHNV and CDR2 YYDKDF (reference sequence). This CDR3 spans 16 amino acids. The CDR3 region has the DNA TGTGCCACCAGCAGAGATTTAGCGGGGGGAGGCAATGAGCAGTTCTTC. It translates to CATSRDLAGGGNEQFF.

The chain carries TRBV28 and TRBJ1-1; D may be TRBD1 (6 bases). Germline CDR1 is MDHEN and CDR2 is SYDVKM. The CDR3 runs to 12 residues. Trimming took 6 bases from V and 7 from J, leaving 12 bases between them. The CDR3 coding sequence is TGTGCCAGCAGCCTCTTGGACAGTGAAGCTTTCTTT. It is translated as CASSLLDSEAFF.

The J gene is TRBJ2-1, the V gene TRBV4-1; D is perhaps TRBD2 (6 bases). There are 16 residues in the CDR3. V dropped 4 bases and J dropped 4 bases, with 17 bases sitting between them. Germline CDR1 is MGHRA and CDR2 is YSYEKL. CDR3 in DNA: TGCGCCAGCAGCCCTCTTAGCGGAGGTCTTTACAATGAGCAGTTCTTC. Protein sequence: CASSPLSGGLYNEQFF.

The chain combines TRBV18 with TRBJ2-3; D might be TRBD1 (6 bases). This CDR3 has 18 amino acids. Germline V gene data show CDR1 as KGHSH and CDR2 as LQKENI. Trimming took 2 bases from V and 4 from J, leaving 22 bases between them. CDR3 bases: TGTGCCAGCTCACCAGAAACCGGGACAACAGACGGGTCAGATACGCAGTATTTT. Translation gives CASSPETGTTDGSDTQYF. Full variable domain (missing parts from reference TRBV18 and TRBJ2-3): NAGVMQNPRHLVRRRGQEARLRCSPMKGHSHVYWYRQLPEEGLKFMVYLQKENIIDESGMPKERFSAEFPKEGPSILRIQQVVRGDSAAYFCASSPETGTTDGSDTQYFGPGTRLTVL.

The rearrangement links TRBV24-1 to TRBJ2-3, with D possibly being TRBD1 (5 bases). Deletions cut 7 bases from V and 0 bases from J, with 10 bases between. Germline V gives CDR1 KGHDR, CDR2 SFDVKD. The CDR3 covers 14 residues. The CDR3 nucleotides read TGTGCCACCAGCCGGACAACTAGCACAGATACGCAGTATTTT. It encodes CATSRTTSTDTQYF.

This CDR3 reads CASSEPTGSLSSGNTIYF. The CDR3 DNA sequence: TGTGCCAGCAGTGAACCGACAGGGTCCCTATCCTCTGGAAACACCATATATTTT. The chain carries TRBV2 and TRBJ1-3; 7 bases agree with TRBD1. With V trimmed by 2 bases and J by 0 bases, 10 bases remained unmatched. Germline V CDR1 and CDR2: SNHLY, FYNNEI. CDR3 length: 18 residues.

The chain uses TRBV5-1 and TRBJ2-1; 10 nucleotides match TRBD2. Trimming removed 1 base from V and 8 bases from J; junction bases left unmatched: 12. The germline V gene has CDR1 SGHRS and CDR2 YFSETQ. The CDR3 runs 17 residues. The CDR3 DNA reads TGCGCCAGCAGCTTGCATTCTAGCGGGAGCTTTTCGGATGAGCAGTTCTTC. Amino acid sequence: CASSLHSSGSFSDEQFF.

The rearrangement links TRBV6-5 to TRBJ1-6; D is uncertain. Trimming stripped 8 bases from V and 4 bases from J, with 9 bases between. CDR3 length: 13 amino acids. The germline CDR1 and CDR2 sequences are MNHEY and SVGAGI. CDR3 nucleotides: TGTGCCAGCGGCCGACTGTATAATTCACCCCTCCACTTT. Protein product: CASGRLYNSPLHF.

The chain recombines TRBV18 with TRBJ2-7; 7 nucleotides match TRBD1. The CDR3 consists of 13 residues. The germline CDR1 and CDR2 sequences are KGHSH and LQKENI. Trimming cost V 1 base and J 6 bases; bases outside gene matches: 3. The DNA for the CDR3 is TGTGCCAGCTCACCACTGAGGGGGCTCGAGCAGTACTTC. Amino acid sequence: CASSPLRGLEQYF.

DNA for the CDR3: TGCGCCAGCAGTCCGGGACACCCTCCCTTTAGACGAGATGAGCAGTTCTTC. Translation gives CASSPGHPPFRRDEQFF. The V call is TRBV10-1, the J call TRBJ2-1; TRBD1 might be the D (6 bases). V was pared by 5 bases and J by 8 bases, with 25 bases between. Germline values: CDR1 WNHNN, CDR2 SYGVQD (reference sequence). The CDR3 spans 17 residues.

The chain recombines TRBV15 with TRBJ2-7; 7 bases fit TRBD1. CDR1 is LNHNV, CDR2 YYDKDF, per germline (reference sequence). V shed 4 bases and J 2 bases; nucleotides not matched to a gene: 5. CDR3 length: 14 amino acids. CDR3 nucleotides: TGTGCCACCAGCAAGCTGAGGGGGCCCTACGAGCAGTACTTC. This sequence encodes CATSKLRGPYEQYF. Supplemented by reference TRBV15 and TRBJ2-7, the full variable domain reads DAMVIQNPRYQVTQFGKPVTLSCSQTLNHNVMYWYQQKSSQAPKLLFHYYDKDFNNEADTPDNFQSRRPNTSFCFLDIRSPGLGDTAMYLCATSKLRGPYEQYFGPGTRLTVT.

The CDR3 region has the DNA TGTGCCAGTAGAAGGGGGGCAGGGGGCGGCAGCAATCAGCCCCAGCATTTT. Translated, it gives CASRRGAGGGSNQPQHF. The genes are TRBV19 and TRBJ1-5; 8 nucleotides agree with TRBD1. Unmatched junction bases numbered 11, after V lost 6 bases and J lost 1 base. This CDR3 has 17 residues. The germline V gene encodes CDR1 LNHDA and CDR2 SQIVND (reference sequence).

V gene TRBV19 combines with J gene TRBJ2-2; 10 bases fit TRBD2. CDR1 is LNHDA and CDR2 is SQIVND in the germline V gene (reference sequence). This CDR3 is 15 amino acids long. Losses at the gene ends were 10 bases for V and 4 bases for J; bases not matched to a gene: 9. The chain's CDR3 is CATRRTSGPTGELFF. The CDR3 bases are TGTGCCACCCGCCGGACTAGCGGACCCACCGGGGAGCTGTTTTTT.

The rearrangement joins TRBV19 to TRBJ2-7; TRBD1 matches 8 bases. CDR3 length: 14 amino acids. V lost 6 bases and J lost 2; bases outside the gene matches: 6. Per germline, CDR1 LNHDA and CDR2 SQIVND (reference sequence). Here the CDR3 reads CASSDRGPTYEQYF. As DNA, the CDR3 is TGTGCCAGTAGCGACAGGGGACCAACCTACGAGCAGTACTTC.

This chain uses TRBV13 with TRBJ2-4; 9 bases match TRBD1. The CDR3 has 16 residues. Germline values: CDR1 PRHDT, CDR2 FYEKMQ (reference sequence). The V gene end was trimmed by 4 bases and the J gene end by 5 bases; junction bases not matched to a gene: 9. CDR3 residues: CASSSNSRDRENIQYF. The CDR3 DNA reads TGTGCCAGCAGCTCCAACTCCCGGGACAGGGAAAACATTCAGTACTTC.

This chain joins TRBV9 and TRBJ1-2; TRBD1 might be the D (6 bases). The germline gives CDR1 SGDLS, CDR2 YYNGEE. The CDR3 is made up of 14 amino acids. V was clipped by 4 bases and J by 0 bases, with 10 bases between them. In nucleotides, the CDR3 is TGTGCCAGCAGCACTCGGACAGCTAACTATGGCTACACCTTC. This encodes CASSTRTANYGYTF.